Only one count was recorded for the clone carrying this T cell receptor (beta chain). This sample stems from a study of blood T cell repertoires in COVID-19. This CDR3 has 15 amino acids. Deletions cut 3 bases from V and 4 bases from J, with 12 bases between. Per the germline V gene, CDR1 is KGHSH and CDR2 is LQKENI. Sequencing was performed with immunoSEQ multiplex PCR; in TCRdb, only in-frame clones are kept and a portion is missing. The sample holds some 57,000 clones; 91% are singletons and the top ten take 5.5% to 8%. The sequence was collected from a man aged 45 to 65 with active COVID-19. Sequencing was done on a sample of peripheral blood. The V and J genes are TRBV18 and TRBJ2-2; a possible D gene is TRBD1 (6 bases). The CDR3 sequence: CASSPGQGITGELFF. CDR3 nucleotide sequence: TGTGCCAGCTCACCGGGCCAGGGGATCACCGGGGAGCTGTTTTTT.